The rows below give T cell receptor beta chains drawn from one sample of a study of monozygotic twins with cystic fibrosis. Sequencing used immunoSEQ multiplex PCR; TCRdb keeps in-frame clones, though not all of them. The repertoire holds approximately 36,000 clones, with 90% to 95% as singletons. Sequencing input: blood. The receptors come from a boy between 2 and 10 years old with cystic fibrosis. Each CDR3 is given with its conserved first and last residue. A D gene is named only where the DNA matches it firmly. Clone size is shown for a subset of rows, as once, few, many or a class of expanded clone.

d_gene: NA; abundance: NA; v_gene: TRBV11-2; j_gene: TRBJ1-5; CDR3nt: TGTGCCAGCAGCTTAGCGACGGGTCAGCCCCAGCATTTT; CDR3aa: CASSLATGQPQHF
d_gene: TRBD1; abundance: few; v_gene: TRBV18; j_gene: TRBJ1-4; CDR3nt: TGTGCCAGCTCAGGAAACCGGGACAGTGAAAAACTGTTTTTT; CDR3aa: CASSGNRDSEKLFF
d_gene: NA; abundance: NA; v_gene: TRBV6-5; j_gene: TRBJ2-3; CDR3nt: TGTGCCAGCACTAACGACGGGGTTACGCAGTATTTT; CDR3aa: CASTNDGVTQYF
d_gene: NA; abundance: NA; v_gene: TRBV9; j_gene: TRBJ2-3; CDR3nt: TGTGCCAGCAGCCCCTATAATTTATACGGGACGCAGTATTTT; CDR3aa: CASSPYNLYGTQYF
d_gene: NA; abundance: NA; v_gene: TRBV6-5; j_gene: TRBJ2-7; CDR3nt: TGTGCCAGCAGTACCGCCGCCATTAGCGACTACGAGCAGTACTTC; CDR3aa: CASSTAAISDYEQYF
d_gene: TRBD1; abundance: NA; v_gene: TRBV6-6; j_gene: TRBJ2-1; CDR3nt: TGTGCCAGCAGTGCGGGGGACAGGGGTTCCATGAATGAGCAGTTCTTC; CDR3aa: CASSAGDRGSMNEQFF
d_gene: NA; abundance: NA; v_gene: TRBV9; j_gene: TRBJ2-3; CDR3nt: TGTGCCAGCAGCGTAGAGGCAGATACGCAGTATTTT; CDR3aa: CASSVEADTQYF
d_gene: TRBD1; abundance: NA; v_gene: TRBV5-6; j_gene: TRBJ1-2; CDR3nt: TGTGCCAGCAGCTCTTCTGTTTGGACAGGGAGGGCGGTCTATGGCTACACCTTC; CDR3aa: CASSSSVWTGRAVYGYTF
d_gene: TRBD1; abundance: once; v_gene: TRBV7-9; j_gene: TRBJ1-4; CDR3nt: TGTGCCAGCAGCATTGGACAGGATAATGAAAAACTGTTTTTT; CDR3aa: CASSIGQDNEKLFF
d_gene: TRBD1; abundance: NA; v_gene: TRBV19; j_gene: TRBJ1-6; CDR3nt: TGTGCCAGTAGTATACTCCAAGGACAGGGCAATTCACCCCTCCACTTT; CDR3aa: CASSILQGQGNSPLHF
d_gene: TRBD1; abundance: NA; v_gene: TRBV14; j_gene: TRBJ2-7; CDR3nt: TGTGCCAGCAGCCGGACCGGGACAGGTCCCTACGAGCAGTACTTC; CDR3aa: CASSRTGTGPYEQYF
d_gene: NA; abundance: once; v_gene: TRBV9; j_gene: TRBJ1-2; CDR3nt: TGTGCCAGCAGTCCACGAGGGGGGTCTAATGGCTACACCTTC; CDR3aa: CASSPRGGSNGYTF
d_gene: TRBD1; abundance: NA; v_gene: TRBV6-5; j_gene: TRBJ1-4; CDR3nt: TGTGCCAGCAGTTACTCTGCCGGGACAGGGTCCGAAAAACTGTTTTTT; CDR3aa: CASSYSAGTGSEKLFF
d_gene: TRBD2; abundance: NA; v_gene: TRBV18; j_gene: TRBJ2-5; CDR3nt: TGTGCCAGCTCACCACGGGTGGGGGACTACGGGTCGGAGACCCAGTACTTC; CDR3aa: CASSPRVGDYGSETQYF